The 13 T cell receptor beta chains given below trace back to one sample, sequenced in a study of T cells after yellow fever vaccination. One entry per CDR3 protein, called by TCRdb with MiXCR from the 5' RACE reads. The repertoire holds 99,000 or so distinct CDR3 sequences, with approximately 6.3% as singletons. The sequencing here drew on CD8+ T cells sorted from PBMCs, taken 10 days after the yellow fever booster vaccination. The receptors were sampled from a man in his late teens or twenties who received the YFV17D yellow fever vaccine.

This clonotype occurred many times. This sequence joins TRBV7-6 and TRBJ2-1, with 8 bases fitting TRBD2. The CDR3 runs to 15 residues. Trimming cost V 1 base and J 8 bases; bases outside gene matches: 7. Germline CDR1 and CDR2: SGHVS and FNYEAQ. CDR3 DNA sequence: TGTGCCAGCAGCTTAGGCGGGGGGCCCTGGGATGAGCAGTTCTTC. Translating it yields CASSLGGGPWDEQFF.

In its sample, this clonotype was seen a few times. J is TRBJ2-5 and V is TRBV5-5; TRBD1 is a possible D gene (6 bases). The V end was cut by 2 bases, the J end by 5 bases, with 13 bases between. CDR1 SGHKS and CDR2 YYEKEE come from the germline V gene (reference sequence). The CDR3 loop spans 14 amino acids. CDR3 in DNA: TGTGCCAGCAGCTTTTATGGGGGCCGGGAGACCCAGTACTTC. Translated: CASSFYGGRETQYF.

This clonotype was recorded at least ten times. This chain joins TRBV5-1 and TRBJ2-7; D remains unclear. Germline CDR1 is SGHRS and CDR2 is YFSETQ. V lost 0 bases to trimming and J lost 4 bases, with 11 bases between them. CDR3 length: 14 residues. DNA of the CDR3: TGCGCCAGCAGCTTGGGGGATGGGGAATACGAGCAGTACTTC. It is translated as CASSLGDGEYEQYF.

This clonotype rates as medium-sized. The chain carries TRBV6-2 or TRBV6-3 and TRBJ2-7, with TRBD1 matching over 11 bases. The V gene end was trimmed by 0 bases and the J gene end by 3 bases; junction bases not matched to a gene: 1. This CDR3 is 15 amino acids long. Germline-derived CDR1 and CDR2 are MNHEY and SVGEGT. The CDR3 loop is CASSYSGTGGYEQYV. For the CDR3, the DNA is TGTGCCAGCAGTTACTCCGGGACAGGGGGCTACGAGCAGTACGTC.

V and J are TRBV7-2 and TRBJ1-5; D perhaps matches TRBD1 (5 bases). The germline V gene has CDR1 SGHTA and CDR2 FQGNSA. The CDR3 runs to 14 residues. V gave up 1 base and J gave up 4 bases, with 8 bases separating them. The CDR3 DNA reads as TGTGCCAGCAGCTTAGTGGCAGGGAATCAGCCCCAGCATTTT. Residues: CASSLVAGNQPQHF.

This clonotype showed up many times. This rearrangement joins TRBV23-1 to TRBJ2-4; no clear D gene. TRBV23-1 is an ORF, and what it does is uncertain. The CDR3 runs to 15 residues. V shed 3 bases and J shed 3 bases, with 12 bases lying between them. The CDR3 loop is CASSHPILCKNIQYF. The CDR3 DNA follows: TGCGCCAGCAGTCATCCGATTTTATGCAAAAACATTCAGTACTTC.

There are a few counts of this clonotype. The chain's CDR3 is CASSFGQTNQPQHF. The CDR3 DNA is TGTGCCAGCAGCTTCGGACAGACCAATCAGCCCCAGCATTTT. V and J are TRBV7-8 and TRBJ1-5, with D perhaps TRBD1 (6 bases). This CDR3 is built from 14 residues. The germline V gene has CDR1 SGHVS and CDR2 FQNEAQ. The V gene lost 3 bases and the J gene lost 3 bases, with 9 bases spanning the gap.

A few counts support this clonotype. V and J are TRBV28 and TRBJ2-1; D unresolved. V lost 6 bases and J 8 bases, leaving 17 bases between the germline ends. Germline V gene sequence: CDR1 MDHEN, CDR2 SYDVKM. There are 14 residues in the CDR3. The CDR3 protein is CASRIFPAADEQFF. The CDR3 bases are TGTGCCAGCAGAATATTCCCGGCGGCCGATGAGCAGTTCTTC.

The J gene is TRBJ1-4, the V gene TRBV5-1, with D possibly matching TRBD1 (6 bases). Germline values: CDR1 SGHRS, CDR2 YFSETQ. V lost 4 bases to trimming and J lost 8 bases, with 15 bases between them. The CDR3 sequence is 14 residues long. The CDR3 protein is CASSGTPEGEKLFF. In nucleotides, the CDR3 is TGCGCCAGCAGCGGGACACCGGAGGGGGAAAAACTGTTTTTT. The full variable domain, rest sourced from reference TRBV5-1 and TRBJ1-4, is KAGVTQTPRYLIKTRGQQVTLSCSPISGHRSVSWYQQTPGQGLQFLFEYFSETQRNKGNFPGRFSGRQFSNSRSEMNVSTLELGDSALYLCASSGTPEGEKLFFGSGTQLSVL.

This clonotype was seen more than once but under ten times. The genes are TRBV7-6 and TRBJ2-6, with TRBD1 as a possible D gene (6 bases). Germline values: CDR1 SGHVS, CDR2 FNYEAQ. Trimming shortened V by 5 bases and J by 0 bases, and 11 bases separated the two germline ends. The CDR3 length is 16 residues. CDR3 residues: CASSTTGISGANVLTF. CDR3 sequence (DNA): TGTGCCAGCAGCACAACAGGGATCTCTGGGGCCAACGTCCTGACTTTC. Based on the CDR3 plus reference TRBV7-6 and TRBJ2-6, the full variable domain is GAGVSQSPRYKVTKRGQDVALRCDPISGHVSLYWYRQALGQGPEFLTYFNYEAQQDKSGLPNDRFSAERPEGSISTLTIQRTEQRDSAMYRCASSTTGISGANVLTFGAGSRLTVL.

This clonotype was seen many times. The V gene is TRBV4-2, the J gene TRBJ2-3, with 9 positions matching TRBD2. V was pared by 0 bases and J by 2 bases, with 3 bases of the junction left unmatched. CDR1 and CDR2 (germline): LGHNA, YNFKEQ. This CDR3 is 16 amino acids long. DNA for the CDR3: TGTGCCAGCAGCCAAGAAGCGGGGGGCGCCACAGATACGCAGTATTTT. Residues: CASSQEAGGATDTQYF.

This clonotype appeared a few times. The CDR3 DNA follows: TGTGCCAGCAGTACCCCAAGACAGGCGGGGTCCTACGAGCAGTACTTC. It is translated as CASSTPRQAGSYEQYF. V is TRBV6-2 or TRBV6-3 and J is TRBJ2-7; the D gene could be TRBD1 or TRBD2 (6 bases each). V was pared by 5 bases and J by 1 base, with 18 bases between. The length of the CDR3 is 16 residues. CDR1 and CDR2 from the germline V gene are MNHEY and SVGEGT.

V gene TRBV3-1 combines with J gene TRBJ2-2, with TRBD1 matching over 10 bases. CDR3 length equals 17 residues. With V trimmed by 0 bases and J by 4 bases, 5 bases remained unmatched. The germline CDR1 and CDR2 sequences are LGHDT and YNNKEL (reference sequence). CDR3 residues: CASSQEGQGHATGELFF. The DNA for the CDR3 is TGTGCCAGCAGCCAAGAGGGACAGGGGCATGCCACCGGGGAGCTGTTTTTT.